A selection of T cell receptor beta chains follows, all from one sample in a study of T-cell reconstitution after alpha-beta-depleted transplantation in children. TCRdb reanalysed the PCR reads using MiXCR and keeps one entry per CDR3 protein. The sample shows some 190,000 distinct CDR3 sequences, over 8.5% of them seen only once. The material was PBMCs, obtained before TCRalphabeta/CD19-depleted stem cell transplant. These TCRs come from a boy between 2 and 10 years old with acute myeloid leukemia, due to receive a stem cell transplant. CDR3s include the opening cysteine and the closing phenylalanine or tryptophan. A D gene is named only where the DNA matches it firmly. Some rows have no size entry. The others give once, few or many, or a class for an expanded clone.

v_call,d_call,clone_size,j_call,cdr3_aa,cdr3_nt
TRBV2,TRBD2,.,TRBJ2-7,CAGGTSAGGEQYF,TGTGCCGGGGGGACTAGCGCCGGGGGCGAGCAGTACTTC
TRBV28,TRBD1,few,TRBJ2-5,CASSSRTGKVTQYF,TGTGCCAGCAGTTCGAGGACAGGGAAAGTGACCCAGTACTTC
TRBV28,TRBD1,many,TRBJ2-1,CASSYGTGYEQFF,TGTGCCAGCAGTTACGGGACAGGGTATGAGCAGTTCTTC
TRBV4-1,.,many,TRBJ1-1,CASSHSVLRNTEAFF,TGCGCCAGCAGCCATTCCGTATTACGGAACACTGAAGCTTTCTTT
TRBV5-1,.,many,TRBJ1-1,CASSPPWDTEAFF,TGCGCCAGCAGCCCGCCTTGGGACACTGAAGCTTTCTTT
TRBV18,.,few,TRBJ2-1,CASSPIVRRKFAFYPPYNEQFF,TGTGCCAGCTCACCAATCGTTAGGCGGAAGTTTGCCTTCTATCCCCCATACAATGAGCAGTTCTTC
TRBV7-9,.,many,TRBJ2-6,CASSLDGLSGANVLTF,TGTGCCAGCAGCTTAGATGGGCTCTCTGGGGCCAACGTCCTGACTTTC
TRBV10-3,.,many,TRBJ1-6,CAIMTAGNSPLHF,TGTGCCATCATGACAGCGGGTAATTCACCCCTCCACTTT
TRBV20-1,TRBD1,many,TRBJ1-1,CSADRDSYTEAFF,TGCAGTGCGGACCGGGACAGCTACACTGAAGCTTTCTTT
TRBV7-9,TRBD2,many,TRBJ2-7,CASSPRGAGGSSYEQYF,TGTGCCAGCAGCCCACGGGGAGCGGGAGGGAGCTCCTACGAGCAGTACTTC
TRBV14,TRBD1,many,TRBJ1-6,CASSHGQGLLLNSPLHF,TGTGCCAGCAGCCATGGACAGGGCCTTCTTCTTAATTCACCCCTCCACTTT
TRBV21-1,.,many,TRBJ2-1,CASSNPGPSYNEQFF,TGTGCCAGCAGCAACCCAGGCCCTTCCTACAATGAGCAGTTCTTC
TRBV6-5,.,many,TRBJ1-1,CASSSTQHSYLDTEAFF,TGTGCCAGCAGTTCCACCCAACATTCCTACCTTGACACTGAAGCTTTCTTT
TRBV7-9,.,few,TRBJ2-7,CASSPPELLYEQYF,TGTGCCAGCAGCCCCCCAGAGCTACTCTACGAGCAGTACTTC
TRBV12-3/TRBV12-4,.,many,TRBJ1-5,CASTPGAPNQPQHF,TGTGCCAGCACCCCCGGGGCGCCCAATCAGCCCCAGCATTTT
TRBV25-1,.,many,TRBJ1-2,CASSETGQLALYGYTF,TGTGCCAGCAGTGAAACGGGTCAGCTAGCTCTTTATGGCTACACCTTC
TRBV4-2,.,many,TRBJ1-5,CASSQEERQPQHF,TGTGCCAGCAGCCAAGAGGAGAGGCAGCCCCAGCATTTT
TRBV6-1,TRBD1,.,TRBJ2-1,CASKTQGVTPYNEQFF,TGTGCCAGCAAAACACAGGGGGTCACCCCTTACAATGAGCAGTTCTTC
TRBV29-1,.,many,TRBJ2-1,CSVESQHSYNEQFF,TGCAGCGTTGAATCCCAGCACTCCTACAATGAGCAGTTCTTC
TRBV24-1,TRBD1,.,TRBJ2-6,CATSDLSYQAGTGSPSGANVLTF,TGTGCCACCAGTGATTTGTCGTACCAGGCCGGGACAGGGTCGCCCTCTGGGGCCAACGTCCTGACTTTC
TRBV12-3/TRBV12-4,.,many,TRBJ1-4,CASTWGVTNEKLFF,TGTGCCAGCACCTGGGGAGTAACTAATGAAAAACTGTTTTTT
TRBV12-3/TRBV12-4,.,many,TRBJ1-4,CASSRRRRVFF,TGTGCCAGCAGCCGACGGCGAAGGGTGTTTTTT
TRBV27,.,many,TRBJ2-1,CASSVYTGWGTEQFF,TGTGCCAGCAGTGTATACACCGGGTGGGGAACTGAGCAGTTCTTC
TRBV12-3/TRBV12-4,.,many,TRBJ1-1,CASSFVGTLDTEAFF,TGTGCCAGCAGTTTCGTGGGGACCTTGGACACTGAAGCTTTCTTT
TRBV4-2,.,many,TRBJ2-5,CASSQVGARETQYF,TGTGCCAGCAGCCAAGTCGGGGCCCGAGAGACCCAGTACTTC
TRBV28,TRBD2,many,TRBJ2-7,CASGGGGQSEQYF,TGTGCCAGCGGGGGGGGAGGGCAGAGCGAGCAGTACTTC
TRBV6-1,.,once,TRBJ2-4,CASSEAQRTLAKNIQYF,TGTGCCAGCAGTGAAGCTCAGCGGACACTAGCCAAAAACATTCAGTACTTC
TRBV5-1,.,many,TRBJ2-7,CASSLRTDYEQYF,TGCGCCAGCAGCTTGAGGACGGATTACGAGCAGTACTTC
TRBV20-1,.,many,TRBJ2-1,CSARARQAYSYNEQFF,TGCAGTGCTAGGGCGAGACAGGCCTACTCCTACAATGAGCAGTTCTTC
TRBV6-1,TRBD1,many,TRBJ2-4,CASSPTGFGTAKNIQYF,TGTGCCAGCAGCCCCACCGGGTTCGGGACAGCGAAAAACATTCAGTACTTC
TRBV3-1,.,many,TRBJ1-2,CASSQDVESSYGYTF,TGTGCCAGCAGCCAAGATGTGGAGAGCAGCTATGGCTACACCTTC
TRBV20-1,TRBD2,.,TRBJ2-3,CSAGRGRFTDTQYF,TGCAGTGCCGGACGCGGGAGGTTCACAGATACGCAGTATTTT
TRBV5-6,.,many,TRBJ2-7,CASSLRAYEQYF,TGTGCCAGCAGCTTGCGGGCCTACGAGCAGTACTTC
TRBV5-8,TRBD2,medium-sized,TRBJ2-1,CASRLAGGPSYNEQFF,TGTGCCAGCAGGCTAGCGGGGGGGCCTTCCTACAATGAGCAGTTCTTC
TRBV20-1,.,many,TRBJ2-3,CSASGGSTDTQYF,TGCAGTGCTAGTGGAGGGAGCACAGATACGCAGTATTTT
TRBV18,.,many,TRBJ1-5,CASSPFDLQDRLNQPQHF,TGTGCCAGCTCACCTTTCGATCTACAGGACAGACTCAATCAGCCCCAGCATTTT
TRBV5-5,.,many,TRBJ2-5,CASSLAGGTDSLRAQYF,TGTGCCAGCAGCTTAGCAGGGGGGACAGATTCCTTACGGGCCCAGTACTTC
TRBV5-6,TRBD1,many,TRBJ1-1,CASSPRTGGGNTEAFF,TGTGCCAGCAGCCCAAGGACAGGGGGCGGAAACACTGAAGCTTTCTTT
TRBV4-2,TRBD2,many,TRBJ2-1,CASSPTWTSGTYNEQFF,TGTGCCAGCAGCCCTACCTGGACTAGCGGGACTTACAATGAGCAGTTCTTC
TRBV3-1,TRBD1,.,TRBJ1-2,CASSHEDRGYPKGYTF,TGTGCCAGCAGCCACGAAGACAGGGGGTACCCGAAAGGCTACACCTTC
TRBV11-2,TRBD2,many,TRBJ2-5,CATRELAGGRDQYF,TGTGCCACCCGGGAGCTAGCGGGGGGCCGGGACCAGTACTTC
TRBV5-6,TRBD2,many,TRBJ2-1,CASSLDRTSGLREQFF,TGTGCCAGCAGCTTGGATCGGACTAGCGGGCTTCGTGAGCAGTTCTTC
TRBV7-9,.,many,TRBJ2-1,CASSAGAEQFF,TGTGCCAGCAGCGCCGGGGCGGAGCAGTTCTTC
TRBV20-1,TRBD1,many,TRBJ1-1,CSVPDRGDTEAFF,TGCAGTGTTCCGGACAGGGGGGACACTGAAGCTTTCTTT
TRBV6-5,.,many,TRBJ2-3,CASSYSGPSTDTQYF,TGTGCCAGCAGTTACTCGGGACCAAGCACAGATACGCAGTATTTT
TRBV6-1,.,many,TRBJ2-2,CASSVARENTGELFF,TGTGCCAGCAGTGTAGCCAGGGAAAACACCGGGGAGCTGTTTTTT
TRBV9,TRBD2,few,TRBJ2-1,CASSVEVAGMDGDEQFF,TGTGCCAGCAGCGTAGAAGTAGCGGGGATGGATGGGGATGAGCAGTTCTTC
TRBV20-1,TRBD2,many,TRBJ2-7,CSASLRREPYEQYF,TGCAGTGCTAGTCTCAGGCGGGAGCCCTACGAGCAGTACTTC
TRBV6-5,.,.,TRBJ1-1,CASSYSIPYTEAFF,TGTGCCAGCAGTTACTCTATCCCTTACACTGAAGCTTTCTTT
TRBV11-1,.,many,TRBJ2-5,CASSGREQETQYF,TGTGCCAGCAGCGGCAGAGAACAAGAGACCCAGTACTTC
TRBV6-1,.,many,TRBJ2-1,CARRRDYNEQFF,TGTGCCAGGCGAAGGGACTACAATGAGCAGTTCTTC
TRBV7-2,.,many,TRBJ2-3,CASSPPQTRTDTQYF,TGTGCCAGCAGCCCGCCACAGACCCGCACAGATACGCAGTATTTT
TRBV20-1,.,many,TRBJ2-3,CSARVSPTQYF,TGCAGTGCTAGAGTTAGCCCCACGCAGTATTTT
TRBV4-2,.,many,TRBJ1-1,CASSQGDNTEAFF,TGTGCCAGCAGCCAGGGAGATAACACTGAAGCTTTCTTT
TRBV29-1,TRBD2,many,TRBJ2-3,CSVPTTSGRIDTQYF,TGCAGCGTCCCTACTACTAGCGGAAGAATAGATACGCAGTATTTT
TRBV3-1,TRBD2,.,TRBJ2-5,CASSRTSGGETQYF,TGTGCCAGCAGCCGTACTAGCGGAGGGGAGACCCAGTACTTC
TRBV20-1,TRBD2,many,TRBJ2-3,CSASPTSGRTDTQYF,TGCAGTGCTAGCCCCACTAGCGGGAGGACAGATACGCAGTATTTT